What follows are 2 T cell receptor beta chains derived from one specimen sequenced in a study of regulatory T cells in long-lasting Graves disease. Relying on iRepertoire HTBI primers and Arm-PCR of CDR3 regions, the team built TCR beta libraries. TCRdb re-analysed the multiplex PCR reads in MiXCR, keeping a single row per CDR3 protein. The sample lists about 540,000 distinct CDR3 sequences, roughly 13% occurring once. The time point was: newly diagnosed GD, antithyroid drugs for less than 3 months. Extracted RNA from PBMCs served as the source of the TCR library. These same data were also listed under a study on T cells in Graves' hyperthyroidism and ophthalmopathy.

Sequenced material: peripheral blood mononuclear cells (PBMCs), taken at new diagnosis, from a patient treated with antithyroid drugs. All receptors derive from a man younger than 45 with Graves disease.

This clonotype was seen many times. This chain joins TRBV2 and TRBJ2-7; possibly TRBD2 for D (5 bases). Looked up from germline, CDR1 is SNHLY and CDR2 is FYNNEI. V was cut by 2 bases and J by 3 bases, with 11 bases left in between. The CDR3 contains 14 residues. CDR3 sequence: CASSESGLHYEQYF. CDR3 coding DNA: TGTGCCAGCAGTGAATCTGGACTGCACTACGAGCAGTACTTC. The whole variable domain, remainder taken from reference TRBV2 and TRBJ2-7, is EPEVTQTPSHQVTQMGQEVILRCVPISNHLYFYWYRQILGQKVEFLVSFYNNEISEKSEIFDDQFSVERPDGSNFTLKIRSTKLEDSAMYFCASSESGLHYEQYFGPGTRLTVT.

This clonotype was observed at least ten times. The chain uses TRBV2 and TRBJ2-2, with D tentatively TRBD1 (6 bases). From germline, CDR1 is SNHLY and CDR2 FYNNEI. The CDR3 loop spans 15 amino acids. Deletions cut 7 bases from V and 0 bases from J, with 12 bases between. The CDR3, as DNA: TGTGCCAGCACGGGACACCCAGCGAACACCGGGGAGCTGTTTTTT. Translated: CASTGHPANTGELFF.